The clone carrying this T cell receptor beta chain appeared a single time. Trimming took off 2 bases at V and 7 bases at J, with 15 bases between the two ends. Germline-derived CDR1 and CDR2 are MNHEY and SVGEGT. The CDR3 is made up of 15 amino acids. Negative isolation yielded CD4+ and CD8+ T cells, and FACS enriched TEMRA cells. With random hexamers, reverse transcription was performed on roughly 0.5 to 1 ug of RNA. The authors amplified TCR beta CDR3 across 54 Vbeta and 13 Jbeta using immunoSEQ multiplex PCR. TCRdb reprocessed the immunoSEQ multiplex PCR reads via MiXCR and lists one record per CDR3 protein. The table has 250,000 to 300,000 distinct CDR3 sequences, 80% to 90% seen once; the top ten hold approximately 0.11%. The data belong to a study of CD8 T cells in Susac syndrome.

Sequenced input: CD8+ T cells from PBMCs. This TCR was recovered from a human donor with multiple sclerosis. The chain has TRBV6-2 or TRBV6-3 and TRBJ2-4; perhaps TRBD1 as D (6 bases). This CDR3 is CASSYPSQGWNIQYF. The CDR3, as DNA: TGTGCCAGCAGTTACCCCTCACAGGGCTGGAACATTCAGTACTTC.